A selection of T cell receptor beta chains follows, all from one sample in a study of control samples from healthy donors and cancer patients. Repertoires were generated with immunoSEQ multiplex PCR, while TCRdb's copy carries only in-frame clones and drops some. The sample has approximately 120,000 clones; about 90% are singletons. The sequenced sample was blood. Source of these receptors: a man aged 18 to 29 in good health. CDR3s include the opening cysteine and the closing phenylalanine or tryptophan. Fields, in order: V gene, clone size, D gene, J gene, CDR3 protein, CDR3 DNA. The D gene is left open where the match is weak. Clone size appears in some rows only: once, few, many, or a class for an expanded clone.

V gene: TRBV5-4
clone size: .
D gene: .
J gene: TRBJ2-7
CDR3 protein: CASSDPRGASYEQYF
CDR3 DNA: TGTGCCAGCAGCGACCCCCGCGGGGCCTCCTACGAGCAGTACTTC

V gene: TRBV5-1
clone size: .
D gene: TRBD2
J gene: TRBJ2-1
CDR3 protein: CASSLAGGAGAGGEQFF
CDR3 DNA: TGCGCCAGCAGCTTGGCCGGTGGGGCGGGAGCCGGGGGTGAGCAGTTCTTC

V gene: TRBV5-1
clone size: .
D gene: TRBD2
J gene: TRBJ2-1
CDR3 protein: CASSLTSGSYNEQFF
CDR3 DNA: TGCGCCAGCAGCTTGACTAGCGGGTCCTACAATGAGCAGTTCTTC

V gene: TRBV6-5
clone size: .
D gene: .
J gene: TRBJ1-6
CDR3 protein: CASSYSIYNSPLHF
CDR3 DNA: TGTGCCAGCAGTTACTCTATATATAATTCACCCCTCCACTTT

V gene: TRBV14
clone size: .
D gene: .
J gene: TRBJ1-1
CDR3 protein: CASSQGTGGTEAFF
CDR3 DNA: TGTGCCAGCAGCCAGGGGACGGGGGGGACTGAAGCTTTCTTT

V gene: TRBV28
clone size: .
D gene: TRBD2
J gene: TRBJ2-7
CDR3 protein: CASRLGTSGAYEQYF
CDR3 DNA: TGTGCCAGCAGACTCGGGACTAGCGGGGCCTACGAGCAGTACTTC

V gene: TRBV9
clone size: once
D gene: .
J gene: TRBJ1-1
CDR3 protein: CASSVGKVNTEAFF
CDR3 DNA: TGTGCCAGCAGCGTAGGAAAAGTGAACACTGAAGCTTTCTTT

V gene: TRBV7-6
clone size: .
D gene: .
J gene: TRBJ2-3
CDR3 protein: CASRDSDTQYF
CDR3 DNA: TGTGCCAGCAGGGATTCGGATACGCAGTATTTT

V gene: TRBV4-1
clone size: .
D gene: .
J gene: TRBJ1-6
CDR3 protein: CASSQDHGGSSPLHF
CDR3 DNA: TGCGCCAGCAGCCAAGATCATGGGGGGAGCTCACCCCTCCACTTT

V gene: TRBV5-1
clone size: .
D gene: TRBD2
J gene: TRBJ2-2
CDR3 protein: CASMLAGENTGELFF
CDR3 DNA: TGCGCCAGCATGCTAGCGGGTGAGAACACCGGGGAGCTGTTTTTT

V gene: TRBV24-1
clone size: .
D gene: .
J gene: TRBJ2-1
CDR3 protein: CATSERGGTTNEQFF
CDR3 DNA: TGTGCCACCAGTGAAAGAGGGGGAACTACCAATGAGCAGTTCTTC

V gene: TRBV28
clone size: few
D gene: TRBD1
J gene: TRBJ1-1
CDR3 protein: CASLFRQGWGLGEAFF
CDR3 DNA: TGTGCCAGTCTTTTCAGACAGGGGTGGGGGTTGGGGGAAGCTTTCTTT

V gene: TRBV28
clone size: .
D gene: .
J gene: TRBJ1-6
CDR3 protein: CASSPPGIPNSPLHF
CDR3 DNA: TGTGCCAGCAGCCCTCCCGGGATCCCTAATTCACCCCTCCACTTT

V gene: TRBV6-1
clone size: .
D gene: .
J gene: TRBJ1-2
CDR3 protein: CASSDKGKRGGYTF
CDR3 DNA: TGTGCCAGCAGTGATAAGGGGAAGCGAGGTGGCTACACCTTC

V gene: TRBV4-2
clone size: .
D gene: .
J gene: TRBJ2-7
CDR3 protein: CASSQAAAGEQYF
CDR3 DNA: TGTGCCAGCAGCCAAGCGGCCGCGGGAGAGCAGTACTTC

V gene: TRBV5-8
clone size: few
D gene: .
J gene: TRBJ2-7
CDR3 protein: CASSGEGTLGEQYF
CDR3 DNA: TGTGCCAGCAGCGGAGAGGGGACGTTGGGCGAGCAGTACTTC

V gene: TRBV25-1
clone size: .
D gene: .
J gene: TRBJ2-3
CDR3 protein: CASSDHGKGSSTDTQYF
CDR3 DNA: TGTGCCAGCAGTGACCATGGGAAGGGTTCTAGCACAGATACGCAGTATTTT

V gene: TRBV21-1
clone size: .
D gene: .
J gene: TRBJ2-2
CDR3 protein: CASSRTFRRRGLGNTGELFF
CDR3 DNA: TGTGCCAGCAGCCGAACTTTTCGTAGGCGGGGATTAGGGAACACCGGGGAGCTGTTTTTT

V gene: TRBV27
clone size: many
D gene: TRBD1
J gene: TRBJ1-2
CDR3 protein: CASGTGQRARYTF
CDR3 DNA: TGTGCCAGTGGAACGGGACAGAGAGCTCGCTACACCTTC

V gene: TRBV30
clone size: .
D gene: .
J gene: TRBJ1-4
CDR3 protein: CAWSVGTGQEKLFF
CDR3 DNA: TGTGCCTGGAGTGTAGGAACAGGTCAGGAAAAACTGTTTTTT

V gene: TRBV28
clone size: .
D gene: .
J gene: TRBJ2-7
CDR3 protein: CASSGSGGPYEQYF
CDR3 DNA: TGTGCCAGCAGTGGCTCCGGGGGGCCCTACGAGCAGTACTTC

V gene: TRBV7-2
clone size: once
D gene: .
J gene: TRBJ1-2
CDR3 protein: CASSLVILKGYGYTF
CDR3 DNA: TGTGCCAGCAGCTTAGTCATCTTGAAGGGATATGGCTACACCTTC

V gene: TRBV10-2
clone size: .
D gene: TRBD2
J gene: TRBJ2-1
CDR3 protein: CASRLAGPYNEQFF
CDR3 DNA: TGCGCCAGCAGACTAGCGGGGCCTTACAATGAGCAGTTCTTC

V gene: TRBV19
clone size: .
D gene: .
J gene: TRBJ2-7
CDR3 protein: CASSTSPDPSYEQYF
CDR3 DNA: TGTGCCAGTAGTACTAGCCCCGACCCATCCTACGAGCAGTACTTC

V gene: TRBV4-1
clone size: once
D gene: .
J gene: TRBJ1-4
CDR3 protein: CASSQEGVSNEKLFF
CDR3 DNA: TGCGCCAGCAGCCAAGAGGGGGTCTCTAATGAAAAACTGTTTTTT

V gene: TRBV27
clone size: once
D gene: TRBD1
J gene: TRBJ1-5
CDR3 protein: CASSLGTGEGQPQHF
CDR3 DNA: TGTGCCAGCAGTCTCGGGACAGGGGAAGGCCAGCCCCAGCATTTT

V gene: TRBV19
clone size: .
D gene: TRBD1
J gene: TRBJ1-1
CDR3 protein: CASSRTGTGGTEAFF
CDR3 DNA: TGTGCCAGTAGTAGGACCGGGACAGGGGGCACTGAAGCTTTCTTT

V gene: TRBV7-9
clone size: .
D gene: .
J gene: TRBJ2-5
CDR3 protein: CASSFDRPETQYF
CDR3 DNA: TGTGCCAGCAGCTTCGACAGGCCGGAGACCCAGTACTTC

V gene: TRBV19
clone size: .
D gene: .
J gene: TRBJ1-6
CDR3 protein: CAPRGEETYNSPLHF
CDR3 DNA: TGTGCCCCTAGGGGAGAGGAGACCTATAATTCACCCCTCCACTTT

V gene: TRBV2
clone size: few
D gene: .
J gene: TRBJ2-7
CDR3 protein: CASSEMPGVGEQYF
CDR3 DNA: TGTGCCAGCAGTGAAATGCCGGGAGTAGGCGAGCAGTACTTC

V gene: TRBV6-5
clone size: .
D gene: .
J gene: TRBJ2-3
CDR3 protein: CASSYSGFAQYF
CDR3 DNA: TGTGCCAGCAGTTACTCGGGCTTCGCGCAGTATTTT

V gene: TRBV27
clone size: .
D gene: .
J gene: TRBJ2-2
CDR3 protein: CASSPYTGELFF
CDR3 DNA: TGTGCCAGCAGTCCTTACACCGGGGAGCTGTTTTTT

V gene: TRBV20-1
clone size: .
D gene: TRBD2
J gene: TRBJ2-1
CDR3 protein: CSARRENEQFF
CDR3 DNA: TGCAGTGCTAGGCGGGAGAATGAGCAGTTCTTC

V gene: TRBV5-1
clone size: .
D gene: .
J gene: TRBJ2-3
CDR3 protein: CASRDRTDTQYF
CDR3 DNA: TGCGCCAGCCGGGACCGCACAGATACGCAGTATTTT

V gene: TRBV5-6
clone size: once
D gene: .
J gene: TRBJ1-1
CDR3 protein: CASSLVGFEAFF
CDR3 DNA: TGTGCCAGCAGCTTGGTAGGATTTGAAGCTTTCTTT

V gene: TRBV6-5
clone size: once
D gene: .
J gene: TRBJ1-1
CDR3 protein: CASSLTQNTEAFF
CDR3 DNA: TGTGCCAGCAGCCTAACACAGAACACTGAAGCTTTCTTT

V gene: TRBV6-5
clone size: .
D gene: .
J gene: TRBJ1-2
CDR3 protein: CASPEEGLAGGYTF
CDR3 DNA: TGTGCCAGCCCCGAGGAGGGGCTCGCAGGTGGCTACACCTTC

V gene: TRBV11-3
clone size: .
D gene: .
J gene: TRBJ2-1
CDR3 protein: CASSLDRGSDEQFF
CDR3 DNA: TGTGCCAGCAGCTTAGATCGTGGTAGCGATGAGCAGTTCTTC

V gene: TRBV6-4
clone size: few
D gene: .
J gene: TRBJ2-1
CDR3 protein: CASSVSDLSEQFF
CDR3 DNA: TGTGCCAGCAGCGTCTCAGACCTGTCAGAGCAGTTCTTC

V gene: TRBV7-8
clone size: .
D gene: TRBD1
J gene: TRBJ1-4
CDR3 protein: CASSLYSQGALWEKLFF
CDR3 DNA: TGTGCCAGCAGCTTGTACTCCCAGGGGGCCCTTTGGGAAAAACTGTTTTTT

V gene: TRBV7-3
clone size: .
D gene: .
J gene: TRBJ2-1
CDR3 protein: CASSFGTYNEQFF
CDR3 DNA: TGTGCCAGCAGCTTCGGGACATACAATGAGCAGTTCTTC

V gene: TRBV14
clone size: few
D gene: .
J gene: TRBJ1-2
CDR3 protein: CASSQDPPFNYGYTF
CDR3 DNA: TGTGCCAGCAGCCAAGATCCCCCTTTCAACTATGGCTACACCTTC

V gene: TRBV20-1
clone size: once
D gene: .
J gene: TRBJ2-7
CDR3 protein: CSASSPESRDEQYF
CDR3 DNA: TGCAGTGCTAGTTCGCCGGAGTCGCGGGACGAGCAGTACTTC

V gene: TRBV5-4
clone size: .
D gene: .
J gene: TRBJ2-3
CDR3 protein: CASSWGGASTDTQYF
CDR3 DNA: TGTGCCAGCAGCTGGGGGGGGGCCAGCACAGATACGCAGTATTTT

V gene: TRBV5-1
clone size: .
D gene: TRBD1
J gene: TRBJ1-2
CDR3 protein: CASSLEDRESGYTF
CDR3 DNA: TGCGCCAGCAGCTTGGAGGACAGGGAATCTGGCTACACCTTC

V gene: TRBV5-1
clone size: once
D gene: .
J gene: TRBJ1-1
CDR3 protein: CASSFNLNTEAFF
CDR3 DNA: TGCGCCAGCAGCTTCAATCTGAACACTGAAGCTTTCTTT

V gene: TRBV6-5
clone size: .
D gene: .
J gene: TRBJ1-4
CDR3 protein: CASSRGGRVNEKLFF
CDR3 DNA: TGTGCCAGCAGCCGTGGGGGGCGCGTTAATGAAAAACTGTTTTTT

V gene: TRBV27
clone size: .
D gene: TRBD1
J gene: TRBJ1-5
CDR3 protein: CASRHTGTVDNQPQHF
CDR3 DNA: TGTGCCAGCAGACATACAGGGACAGTCGACAATCAGCCCCAGCATTTT

V gene: TRBV28
clone size: .
D gene: TRBD1
J gene: TRBJ2-7
CDR3 protein: CASSPPDRIYEQYF
CDR3 DNA: TGTGCCAGCAGTCCACCGGACAGGATCTACGAGCAGTACTTC

V gene: TRBV30
clone size: .
D gene: .
J gene: TRBJ1-3
CDR3 protein: CAWGRGNTIYF
CDR3 DNA: TGTGCCTGGGGTCGCGGAAACACCATATATTTT

V gene: TRBV5-1
clone size: .
D gene: TRBD1
J gene: TRBJ1-1
CDR3 protein: CASSLAQGLKNTEAFF
CDR3 DNA: TGCGCCAGCAGCTTGGCACAGGGGCTAAAGAACACTGAAGCTTTCTTT

V gene: TRBV28
clone size: .
D gene: TRBD2
J gene: TRBJ2-2
CDR3 protein: CASTGLAGVGTGELFF
CDR3 DNA: TGTGCCAGCACCGGACTAGCGGGAGTCGGCACCGGGGAGCTGTTTTTT

V gene: TRBV11-3
clone size: .
D gene: TRBD2
J gene: TRBJ2-1
CDR3 protein: CASSSRGGYNEQFF
CDR3 DNA: TGTGCCAGCAGCTCCCGGGGAGGGTACAATGAGCAGTTCTTC

V gene: TRBV2
clone size: .
D gene: .
J gene: TRBJ2-3
CDR3 protein: CASSAQIPDTQYF
CDR3 DNA: TGTGCCAGCAGTGCACAGATCCCAGATACGCAGTATTTT

V gene: TRBV9
clone size: .
D gene: .
J gene: TRBJ2-1
CDR3 protein: CASSAGLTEQFF
CDR3 DNA: TGTGCCAGCAGCGCCGGATTGACGGAGCAGTTCTTC

V gene: TRBV6-5
clone size: .
D gene: .
J gene: TRBJ2-2
CDR3 protein: CASRTGTNTGELFF
CDR3 DNA: TGTGCCAGCAGGACCGGGACCAACACCGGGGAGCTGTTTTTT

V gene: TRBV7-2
clone size: .
D gene: .
J gene: TRBJ1-2
CDR3 protein: CASSSGSFYGYTF
CDR3 DNA: TGTGCCAGCAGCTCCGGGAGCTTCTATGGCTACACCTTC